This is a list of T cell receptor beta chains from one sample in a study of cytomegalovirus exposure and HLA in healthy donors. Sequencing was performed with immunoSEQ multiplex PCR; in TCRdb, only in-frame clones are kept and a portion is missing. The sample holds some 87,000 clones; approximately 56% are singletons and the top ten take around 5.5%. Sequencing used PBMCs. These receptor sequences come from a woman in her 30s in good health and CMV-seropositive. Each CDR3 is given with its conserved first and last residue. Each record gives: J gene, D gene, clone size, V gene, CDR3 DNA, CDR3 protein. D genes are given only for firm matches. For some rows the clone size is stated as once, few or many, or as a class when expanded; others skip it.

j_call: TRBJ1-3
d_call: -
clone_size: -
v_call: TRBV19
cdr3_nt: TGTGCCAGTAGTGTTACTCCTGGAAACACCATATATTTT
cdr3_aa: CASSVTPGNTIYF

j_call: TRBJ1-3
d_call: -
clone_size: -
v_call: TRBV19
cdr3_nt: TGTGCCAGTTCCCGGGGGGATTCTGGGAACACCATATATTTT
cdr3_aa: CASSRGDSGNTIYF

j_call: TRBJ2-5
d_call: -
clone_size: -
v_call: TRBV13
cdr3_nt: TGTGCCAGCAGTGATCAGTTGGTCGGGGAGACCCAGTACTTC
cdr3_aa: CASSDQLVGETQYF

j_call: TRBJ2-1
d_call: TRBD1
clone_size: -
v_call: TRBV7-2
cdr3_nt: TGTGCCAGCAGCTCTTATATCTCGGACAGGGGGGACAATGAGCAGTTCTTC
cdr3_aa: CASSSYISDRGDNEQFF

j_call: TRBJ1-5
d_call: -
clone_size: -
v_call: TRBV28
cdr3_nt: TGTGCCAGCCGGGGAGGCGGGCAGCCCCAGCATTTT
cdr3_aa: CASRGGGQPQHF

j_call: TRBJ2-1
d_call: TRBD2
clone_size: -
v_call: TRBV4-3
cdr3_nt: TGCGCCAGCAGCCAAGATCGGGACTACTCCTACAATGAGCAGTTCTTC
cdr3_aa: CASSQDRDYSYNEQFF

j_call: TRBJ2-7
d_call: TRBD1
clone_size: -
v_call: TRBV7-2
cdr3_nt: TGTGCCAGCAGCTTAAGGACAGGGGAATACGAGCAGTACTTC
cdr3_aa: CASSLRTGEYEQYF

j_call: TRBJ1-1
d_call: TRBD1
clone_size: -
v_call: TRBV2
cdr3_nt: TGTGCCAGCAGTCCCGGGACAGGGTACACTGAAGCTTTCTTT
cdr3_aa: CASSPGTGYTEAFF

j_call: TRBJ1-1
d_call: -
clone_size: -
v_call: TRBV6-4
cdr3_nt: TGTGCCAGCAGTGAAGGGGTAGGGAACACTGAAGCTTTCTTT
cdr3_aa: CASSEGVGNTEAFF

j_call: TRBJ1-2
d_call: -
clone_size: once
v_call: TRBV6-5
cdr3_nt: TGTGCCAGCAGTTACCTGCAGGGACATGGCTACCCCTTC
cdr3_aa: CASSYLQGHGYPF

j_call: TRBJ2-7
d_call: TRBD2
clone_size: -
v_call: TRBV19
cdr3_nt: TGTGCCAGTAGGGGGAAGGGCGGGGGATCGTCTTACGAGCAGTACTTC
cdr3_aa: CASRGKGGGSSYEQYF

j_call: TRBJ2-1
d_call: -
clone_size: few
v_call: TRBV2
cdr3_nt: TGTGCCAGCAGGACGATAGCTAGTGAGCAGTTCTTC
cdr3_aa: CASRTIASEQFF

j_call: TRBJ1-1
d_call: -
clone_size: few
v_call: TRBV27
cdr3_nt: TGTGCCAGCAGTCCCGAGAATTTACGCCTTAGGACAGAGTCAAACACTGAAGCTTTCTTT
cdr3_aa: CASSPENLRLRTESNTEAFF

j_call: TRBJ1-5
d_call: -
clone_size: -
v_call: TRBV2
cdr3_nt: TGTGCCAGCAGTGAAGCGAGAGTTTTTAGCAATCAGCCCCAGCATTTT
cdr3_aa: CASSEARVFSNQPQHF

j_call: TRBJ2-6
d_call: -
clone_size: few
v_call: TRBV29-1
cdr3_nt: TGCAGCGTTTCTCCAGGGGATGGGGCCAACGTCCTGACTTTC
cdr3_aa: CSVSPGDGANVLTF

j_call: TRBJ1-2
d_call: TRBD1
clone_size: -
v_call: TRBV28
cdr3_nt: TGTGCCAGCAGTTCGGACAGGCACGGCTATGGCTACACCTTC
cdr3_aa: CASSSDRHGYGYTF